A selection of T cell receptor beta chains follows, all from one sample in a study of blood T cell repertoires in COVID-19. Here immunoSEQ multiplex PCR was the method, and the copy in TCRdb shows in-frame clones only, minus some. The table records 250,000 to 400,000 clones, 75% to 90% of them present only once. The source material was PBMCs or T cells enriched from blood (not recorded which). Receptor source: a woman in her 30s who had been exposed to COVID-19. Each CDR3 is given with its conserved first and last residue. Not every row has a clone size; where given, it reads once, few, many or a size class.

.	TRBV28	CASRQNTEAFF
.	TRBV19	CASSTRSGGNTDTQYF
.	TRBV28	CASWSGNQPQHF
.	TRBV10-3	CAIRGRDIIDEPQHF
few	TRBV7-2	CASSSQADTQYF
.	TRBV18	CASSPTISGGAYEQFF
.	TRBV30	CAWSVKSLAGVGTQYF
.	TRBV30	CAWIRIGTGGFLTGANVLTF
once	TRBV18	CASSPPGGQSRNQPQHF
.	TRBV27	CASSLSRQGLAFF
few	TRBV28	CASSLRQGARNTIYF
.	TRBV19	CASRSSIAGHEQFF
.	TRBV6-5	CASRGQGAYNEQFF
.	TRBV10-3	CAISEFGRDRAITGELFF
.	TRBV28	CASSFNAGTGNEQFF
.	TRBV18	CASSPGTDYGYTF
few	TRBV6-2/TRBV6-3	CASSAEGGPNQPQHF
.	TRBV27	CASSSEVGFSSYEQYF
.	TRBV13	CASSLGSGNEQFF
few	TRBV5-3	CARSPRGQGSYGYTF
.	TRBV19	CASSKTDRVNNEQFF
few	TRBV24-1	CATSDPTDRVAETQYF
.	TRBV19	CASSQRRSEKLFF
.	TRBV5-1	CASSLATTAGTGMNTEAFF
.	TRBV28	CASSLYEAFF
once	TRBV6-5	CASSYSGVGSGEPLHF
.	TRBV3-1/TRBV3-2	CASSEGLEGTTDTQYF
.	TRBV30	CACRGQGDQPQHF
few	TRBV9	CASSAYVYNEQFF
few	TRBV7-2	CASSLWRGGNQPQHF
few	TRBV27	CASSLSPGSYNSPLHF
.	TRBV9	CASSVVGTRADTQYF
.	TRBV5-1	CASSSQGARGNSPLHF
.	TRBV28	CASSSDRRSNF
.	TRBV28	CASKAASYNEQFF
.	TRBV11-3	CASSSRTGGGETQYF
.	TRBV24-1	CATSDTNLVETQYF
.	TRBV2	CASSDLRGQGGTDTQYF
.	TRBV24-1	CATSELTSGTFVDEQFF
.	TRBV7-3	CASSLQGGVADTQYF